The TCR beta chain described here comes from a study of T cell responses to AZD1222 COVID-19 vaccine. General observations from the study: Donors in the cohort were predominantly white British and more often female, and clonal diversity was possibly underestimated.

TCRdb keeps only in-frame clones here, not all; method: immunoSEQ multiplex PCR. The sample records 150,000 or so clones, less than 90% being singletons. Points on this clone: The antigen remains unidentified.

The CDR3 has 13 amino acids. V lost 0 bases to trimming and J lost 8 bases, with 10 bases between them. The germline gives CDR1 SGHAT, CDR2 FQNNGV. This chain links TRBV11-2 with TRBJ1-2, with D unclear. The specimen comprised peripheral blood, sampled on day 0 of MenACWY control vaccination. The TCR sequence derives from an adult in good health. Here the CDR3 DNA reads TGTGCCAGCAGCTTAGATCGGGCTGCGGGCTACACCTTC. Translating gives CASSLDRAAGYTF.